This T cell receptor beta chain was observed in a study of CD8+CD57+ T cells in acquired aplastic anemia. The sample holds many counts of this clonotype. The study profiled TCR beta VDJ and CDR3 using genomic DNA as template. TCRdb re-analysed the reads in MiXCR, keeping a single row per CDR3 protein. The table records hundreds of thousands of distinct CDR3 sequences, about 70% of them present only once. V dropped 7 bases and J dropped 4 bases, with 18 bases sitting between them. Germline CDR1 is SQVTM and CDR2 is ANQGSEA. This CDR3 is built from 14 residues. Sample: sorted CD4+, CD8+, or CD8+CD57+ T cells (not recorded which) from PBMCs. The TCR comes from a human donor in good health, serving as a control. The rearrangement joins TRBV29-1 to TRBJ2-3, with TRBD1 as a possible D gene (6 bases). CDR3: CSGGPDSAADTQYF. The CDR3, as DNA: TGCAGCGGGGGACCGGACAGTGCCGCAGATACGCAGTATTTT.